What follows is one T cell receptor (beta chain) and its context. The data originate from a study of blood T cell repertoires in COVID-19. On the study more broadly: There were acute and convalescent COVID-19 samples, and they came from the United States, Italy and Spain. PBMCs, B-cell-depleted T cells, or T cells provided the cDNA or gDNA that made up the material.

The junction had 3 bases not matched to a gene; V was cut back by 5 bases and J by 1 base. Germline V gene sequence: CDR1 SGHAT, CDR2 FQNNGV. The CDR3 runs 15 residues. The authors' processing: Reference gene primer amplification in the assay estimated nucleated cell counts. The assay was immunoSEQ multiplex PCR, and TCRdb's table has in-frame clones only and misses some. From that table come the V and J calls and clone size; the DNA was used to work out D and trimming. The profile shows about 40,000 clones, roughly 90% of them singletons. Sequencing input: peripheral blood. The V gene is TRBV11-2, the J gene TRBJ2-7, with TRBD2 identical over 12 bases. This clonotype was sampled from a woman aged 80 or over with active COVID-19. CDR3 in amino acids: CASSLLAGGSYEQYF. The CDR3 DNA is TGTGCCAGCAGCCTACTAGCGGGGGGATCCTACGAGCAGTACTTC.